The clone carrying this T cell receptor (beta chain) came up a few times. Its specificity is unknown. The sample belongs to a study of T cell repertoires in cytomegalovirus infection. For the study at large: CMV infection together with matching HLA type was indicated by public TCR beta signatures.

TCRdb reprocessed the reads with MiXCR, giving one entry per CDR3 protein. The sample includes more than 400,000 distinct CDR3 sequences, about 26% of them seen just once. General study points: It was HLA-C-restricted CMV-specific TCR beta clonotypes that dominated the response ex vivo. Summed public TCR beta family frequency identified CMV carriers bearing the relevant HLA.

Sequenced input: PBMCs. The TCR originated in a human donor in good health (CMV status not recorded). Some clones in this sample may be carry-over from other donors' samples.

CDR3 in DNA: TGTGCCAGCAGCTCTAGCTTAGGACTCCAGGGCGCAGATACGCAGTATTTT. This translates into CASSSSLGLQGADTQYF. The rearrangement links TRBV7-2 to TRBJ2-3, with D possibly being TRBD1 or TRBD2 (5 bases each). The CDR3 contains 17 residues. Germline V CDR1 and CDR2: SGHTA, FQGNSA. V lost 4 bases and J 4 bases, leaving 21 bases between the germline ends.